These 10 T cell receptor beta chains share one sample of origin, sequenced in a study of blood T cells in healthy people across ages. Through a sample-barcoded 5' primer and a J-beta primer mix, a second PCR was run for 7 to 11 cycles. TCRdb redid the calling of the 5' RACE reads with MiXCR, one entry per CDR3 protein. This table has roughly 800,000 distinct CDR3 sequences, around 36% appearing once. Sequencing was done on a sample of blood. The receptors derive from a man between 18 and 29 years old in good health.

The J gene is TRBJ2-1, the V gene TRBV25-1; possibly TRBD1 for D (5 bases). The DNA end favors TRBJ2-7, so the J call may be wrong. The CDR3 runs 16 residues. Germline loops: CDR1 MGHDK, CDR2 SYGVNS. Here the CDR3 DNA reads TGTGCCAGCAGTCCCCGTACGCAGGGCCTGTACAATGAGCAGTACTTC. It codes for CASSPRTQGLYNEQYF.

This clonotype was counted ten times or more. The chain links TRBV5-1 to TRBJ1-4; 7 nucleotides match TRBD1. J lost 2 bases, V lost 4 bases, and 2 bases had no gene match. Looked up from germline, CDR1 is SGHRS and CDR2 is YFSETQ. This CDR3 has 14 amino acids. The chain's CDR3 is CASSGGGTNEKLFF. The CDR3 DNA follows: TGCGCCAGCAGCGGAGGGGGCACTAATGAAAAACTGTTTTTT. Full variable domain (outside the CDR3, taken from reference TRBV5-1 and TRBJ1-4): KAGVTQTPRYLIKTRGQQVTLSCSPISGHRSVSWYQQTPGQGLQFLFEYFSETQRNKGNFPGRFSGRQFSNSRSEMNVSTLELGDSALYLCASSGGGTNEKLFFGSGTQLSVL.

In this sample, this clonotype turned up a few times. V is TRBV3-1 and J is TRBJ2-5; D not resolved. The CDR3 contains 15 residues. V lost 0 bases and J 3 bases, leaving 11 bases between the germline ends. The germline gives CDR1 LGHDT, CDR2 YNNKEL (reference sequence). The CDR3 here is CASSQEERPKETQYF. For the CDR3, the DNA is TGTGCCAGCAGCCAAGAAGAACGGCCCAAAGAGACCCAGTACTTC.

This clonotype has only a few counts. The chain is built from TRBV7-2 and TRBJ1-2, with D possibly matching TRBD1 (5 bases). This CDR3 spans 14 amino acids. CDR1 is SGHTA, CDR2 FQGNSA, per germline. Trimming removed 0 bases from V and 8 bases from J, with 13 bases in between. The CDR3, as DNA: TGTGCCAGCAGCTTAGCCAGGGCCCTAAGGGGCTACACCTTC. Its protein is CASSLARALRGYTF.

This clonotype was recorded a few times. The CDR3 reads CASSVILDGDREFF. As DNA, the CDR3 is TGTGCCAGCAGTGTCATTTTAGATGGGGACAGGGAGTTCTTC. The V call is TRBV2, the J call TRBJ2-1; 9 positions agree with TRBD1. Germline values: CDR1 SNHLY, CDR2 FYNNEI. Unmatched junction bases numbered 12, after V lost 4 bases and J lost 14 bases. The CDR3 runs to 14 residues.

The gene calls are TRBV29-1 and TRBJ2-5; 11 bases line up with TRBD2. Losses at the gene ends were 8 bases for V and 1 base for J; bases not matched to a gene: 6. The CDR3 loop spans 14 amino acids. CDR1 SQVTM and CDR2 ANQGSEA come from the germline V gene. CDR3 sequence reads: CSTQLAGVQETQYF. Here the CDR3 DNA reads TGCAGCACACAACTAGCGGGGGTCCAAGAGACCCAGTACTTC.

Comment on this clonotype: A far larger clone lies a single base away; this is likely a read error. As the CDR3 is not closed by the conserved phenylalanine or tryptophan, this likely results from a read error. This chain joins TRBV5-5 and TRBJ2-3; D unclear. Looked up from germline, CDR1 is SGHKS and CDR2 is YYEKEE (reference sequence). The length of the CDR3 is 11 residues. The V end lost 0 bases, the J end lost 5 bases, and 1 base lay between the germline ends. The CDR3 DNA reads TGTGCCAGCAGCTTGGTAGATACGCAGTATCTT. Amino acid sequence: CASSLVDTQYL.

In its sample, this clonotype was seen a few times. Mismatch with germline at one junction end may stem from a read error. The chain links TRBV7-7 to TRBJ2-1; possibly TRBD1 or TRBD2 for D (6 bases each). Germline CDR1 SSHAT, CDR2 FNYEAQ (reference sequence). The CDR3 consists of 13 residues. The CDR3: CASSTGGNNEQFF. The DNA for the CDR3 is TGTGCTAGCAGCACCGGGGGCAACAATGAGCAGTTCTTC.

This sequence joins TRBV12-3 or TRBV12-4 and TRBJ2-3; a weak D match, TRBD2 (5 bases). The V end lost 3 bases, the J end lost 0 bases, and 13 bases lay between the germline ends. This CDR3 region has 16 residues. CDR3 protein: CASSFGSRASTDTQYF. In DNA form, the CDR3 reads TGTGCCAGCAGTTTTGGGAGTCGGGCTAGCACAGATACGCAGTATTTT.

This clonotype has more than one count but fewer than ten. The rearrangement uses TRBV20-1 and TRBJ1-4; D possibly corresponds to TRBD1 (5 bases). Germline lookup yields CDR1 DFQATT and CDR2 SNEGSKA (reference sequence). The CDR3 has 16 amino acids. The V end lost 3 bases, the J end lost 7 bases, and 21 bases lay between the germline ends. CDR3 in amino acids: CSARPREGNRSEKLFF. CDR3 in DNA: TGCAGTGCTAGGCCCCGGGAGGGGAATCGGAGTGAAAAACTGTTTTTT.